This entry is about one T cell receptor beta chain. This sample was taken from a study of CD8+ T cells in alopecia areata. Study overall: Tofacitinib ran 6 to 18 months, followed by 6 months off drug.

The length of the CDR3 is 14 residues. The J segment lost 6 bases and the V segment lost 1 base, leaving 2 bases of the junction unmatched. Germline V gene data show CDR1 as LNHDA and CDR2 as SQIVND (reference sequence). Sequencing used cDNA as its template, made by extracting RNA and reverse transcribing it. Only in-frame clones appear in the TCRdb table, and some are missing; sequencing was by immunoSEQ multiplex PCR. The sample carries more than 200,000 clones, over 60% recorded once. Treatment of the sample: oral pan-JAK inhibitor, 5-10 mg twice daily. This clonotype was sampled from a human donor with alopecia areata. The specimen comprised CD4+ T cells sorted from blood, sampled at week 4, from a patient treated with tofacitinib. The rearrangement uses TRBV19 and TRBJ1-5, with 8 bases aligning to TRBD1. The CDR3 coding sequence is TGTGCCAGTAGTATAGGCGACAGGGGTCAGCCCCAGCATTTT. Amino acids: CASSIGDRGQPQHF.